The sequence of this T cell receptor (beta chain) was determined in a study of T cells in Graves' hyperthyroidism and ophthalmopathy. Together with thyroid ultrasound, orbital computed tomography, serum thyroxine and TRAb, clinical symptoms were used for diagnoses. The sample holds a few counts of this clonotype. Its antigen remains unknown. TCR beta CDR3 regions were amplified from RNA. During a first-round RT-PCR of the TCR CDR3, the HTBI primer set was used. TCRdb reanalysed the multiplex PCR reads using MiXCR and keeps one entry per CDR3 protein. The sample lists approximately 510,000 distinct CDR3 sequences; 46% were seen once. Study-wide findings and caveats: Most clonotypes that expanded in the thyroid above 0.001 also showed up in blood. Ophthalmopathy, which appeared later, was predicted by the model a median about 6.8 months before onset.

V gave up 6 bases and J gave up 2 bases; unmatched junction bases: 6. Looked up from germline, CDR1 is SQVTM and CDR2 is ANQGSEA. This CDR3 has 13 amino acids. This receptor was taken from an adult woman with Graves' disease, either hyperthyroidism or ophthalmopathy (not recorded which). This chain joins TRBV29-1 and TRBJ2-5; 7 bases line up with TRBD1. The sequenced material came from peripheral blood or thyroid tissue (not recorded which). CDR3 in amino acids: CSVTGIGQETQYF. The CDR3 region has the DNA TGCAGCGTGACAGGGATTGGACAAGAGACCCAGTACTTC.